The 28 T cell receptor beta chains presented below share a single source sample, sequenced in a study of blood T cell repertoires in COVID-19. Only in-frame clones appear in the TCRdb table, and some are missing; sequencing was by immunoSEQ multiplex PCR. The top ten clones hold about 3.3% of a sample with fewer than 250,000 clones, roughly 89% of them seen once. The material sequenced was PBMCs or T cells enriched from blood (not recorded which). These receptors originate from a woman in her 30s who had been exposed to COVID-19.

The rearrangement uses TRBV7-2 and TRBJ1-5; D gene uncertain. The CDR3 spans 14 residues. The germline CDR1 and CDR2 sequences are SGHTA and FQGNSA. Between the trimmed V and J ends, which lost 3 bases and 2 bases, there was a span of 8 bases. The CDR3 is CASSFAQGNQPQHF. In nucleotides, the CDR3 is TGTGCCAGCAGCTTCGCGCAGGGCAATCAGCCCCAGCATTTT.

The rearrangement links TRBV3-1 (or the pseudogene TRBV3-2) to TRBJ2-7; maybe TRBD1 (5 bases). This CDR3 is 18 amino acids long. V gave up 2 bases and J gave up 5 bases, with 25 bases separating them. CDR1 LGHDT and CDR2 YNNKEL come from the germline V gene (reference sequence). CDR3 nucleotides: TGTGCCAGCAGCCAACAGGCTCTCCCAGGGCTAACGATCCACGAGCAGTACTTC. It encodes CASSQQALPGLTIHEQYF.

The genes are TRBV11-2 and TRBJ1-1; D is possibly TRBD1 (6 bases). Germline loops: CDR1 SGHAT, CDR2 FQNNGV. The CDR3 runs 15 residues. Trimming pared 5 bases from V and 1 base from J, leaving 14 bases between. The CDR3 DNA reads TGTGCCAGCAGCAACTGGCAAGGGGGGAACACTGAAGCTTTCTTT. Translated: CASSNWQGGNTEAFF. The full variable domain, completed using reference TRBV11-2 and TRBJ1-1, is EAGVAQSPRYKIIEKRQSVAFWCNPISGHATLYWYQQILGQGPKLLIQFQNNGVVDDSQLPKDRFSAERLKGVDSTLKIQPAKLEDSAVYLCASSNWQGGNTEAFFGQGTRLTVV.

V and J are TRBV5-1 and TRBJ2-3; D gene ambiguous. CDR3 length: 14 amino acids. V was shortened by 1 base and J by 0 bases, with 6 bases between the two germline ends. The germline CDR1 and CDR2 sequences are SGHRS and YFSETQ. This CDR3 is CASSLPPSTDTQYF. CDR3 coding DNA: TGCGCCAGCAGCTTGCCTCCTAGCACAGATACGCAGTATTTT.

J is TRBJ1-5 and V is TRBV12-3 or TRBV12-4; D may be TRBD1 (5 bases). CDR3 size: 13 residues. V lost 8 bases and J 2 bases, leaving 10 bases between the germline ends. The CDR3 loop reads CASGTRGNQPQHF. The CDR3 DNA reads as TGTGCCAGCGGAACCAGGGGCAATCAGCCCCAGCATTTT.

The chain links TRBV3-1 (or the pseudogene TRBV3-2) to TRBJ2-7, with TRBD1 matching over 9 bases. CDR1 LGHDT and CDR2 YNNKEL come from the germline V gene (reference sequence). This CDR3 region has 16 residues. Losses at the gene ends were 1 base for V and 1 base for J; bases not matched to a gene: 5. The CDR3 loop is CASSQGGGTGSYEQYF. In DNA form, the CDR3 reads TGTGCCAGCAGCCAAGGGGGTGGGACAGGGTCCTACGAGCAGTACTTC.

The rearrangement links TRBV11-2 to TRBJ1-5, with TRBD1 identical over 8 bases. V was clipped by 4 bases and J by 4 bases; unmatched bases: 3. The germline CDR1 and CDR2 sequences are SGHAT and FQNNGV. The CDR3 is 14 amino acids. The DNA for the CDR3 is TGTGCCAGCAGCTCCCGACAGGGGAATCAGCCCCAGCATTTT. It translates to CASSSRQGNQPQHF.

The chain joins TRBV7-2 to TRBJ1-4; D is possibly TRBD1 (5 bases). This CDR3 region has 14 residues. The ends were cut back, 2 bases at V and 8 bases at J, with 12 bases in the middle. Germline V lookup: CDR1 SGHTA, CDR2 FQGNSA. CDR3 residues: CASSLKGAGEKLFF. For the CDR3, the DNA is TGTGCCAGCAGCTTAAAAGGGGCTGGGGAAAAACTGTTTTTT.

The chain has TRBV9 and TRBJ2-3; no clear D. CDR1 SGDLS and CDR2 YYNGEE come from the germline V gene. Trimming pared 4 bases from V and 6 bases from J, leaving 12 bases between. The CDR3 sequence is 13 residues long. As DNA, the CDR3 is TGTGCCAGCAGCCCTACTTCACGGGATACGCAGTATTTT. Translating it yields CASSPTSRDTQYF.

V gene TRBV18 combines with J gene TRBJ2-3, with TRBD2 matching 8 bases. J lost 2 bases, V lost 6 bases, and 10 bases had no gene match. The CDR3 extends over 16 amino acids. Germline CDR1 reads KGHSH; CDR2 reads LQKENI. For the CDR3, the DNA is TGTGCCAGCTCCCTAACGGTAGCGGGGAACACAGATACGCAGTATTTT. This gives the protein CASSLTVAGNTDTQYF.

This clone was counted between two and nine times. The CDR3 DNA is TGTGCCAGCAGCTTGGGACTAGCGGGGGAGACCCAGTACTTC. This translates into CASSLGLAGETQYF. The rearrangement joins TRBV5-4 to TRBJ2-5; 11 bases fit TRBD2. Trimming removed 0 bases from V and 5 bases from J; junction bases left unmatched: 0. CDR1 and CDR2 (germline): SGHNT, YYREEE (reference sequence). The CDR3 sequence is 14 residues long.

The CDR3 region is CASSQTGTGTYEQYF. The CDR3 DNA sequence: TGTGCCAGCAGCCAAACCGGGACAGGGACATACGAGCAGTACTTC. The V gene is TRBV16, the J gene TRBJ2-7; 9 bases agree with TRBD1. CDR1 KGHSY and CDR2 FQNENV come from the germline V gene. The CDR3 covers 15 residues. With 2 bases clipped from V and 4 bases from J, the junction kept 6 bases outside the gene matches.

The chain employs TRBV18 and TRBJ1-2, with a possible D match to TRBD1 (6 bases). The germline V and J ends were trimmed by 3 bases and 2 bases, with 16 bases remaining between them. The CDR3 consists of 16 residues. Germline V gene lookup returns CDR1 KGHSH and CDR2 LQKENI. In DNA form, the CDR3 reads TGTGCCAGCTCACCCCAGCGGACAGAGATAAACTATGGCTACACCTTC. Amino acid sequence: CASSPQRTEINYGYTF.

The J gene is TRBJ2-5, the V gene TRBV19, with D perhaps TRBD1 (5 bases). The CDR3 runs 12 residues. The V and J ends lost 5 bases and 5 bases respectively, with 9 bases between them. Germline V gene sequence: CDR1 LNHDA, CDR2 SQIVND (reference sequence). CDR3 sequence reads: CASSQGVETQYF. CDR3 coding DNA: TGTGCCAGTAGTCAAGGGGTTGAGACCCAGTACTTC.

The chain joins TRBV18 to TRBJ1-6; possible D gene TRBD1, 6 bases. CDR3 size: 17 residues. Germline V lookup: CDR1 KGHSH, CDR2 LQKENI. Trimming took 2 bases from V and 7 from J, leaving 18 bases between them. CDR3 nucleotide sequence: TGTGCCAGCTCACCATTTGGGGGGGCGAAGGAGAATTCACCCCTCCACTTT. Amino acids: CASSPFGGAKENSPLHF.

This clone was seen only once. The chain couples TRBV27 to TRBJ1-2; D unclear. The germline V and J ends were trimmed by 5 bases and 5 bases, with 9 bases remaining between them. This CDR3 comprises 12 residues. CDR1 is MNHEY and CDR2 is SMNVEV in the germline V gene (reference sequence). The CDR3: CASSPDLYGYTF. The DNA for the CDR3 is TGTGCCAGCAGTCCCGATCTATATGGCTACACCTTC.

This rearrangement joins TRBV4-3 to TRBJ1-3; D not resolved. The CDR3 extends over 15 amino acids. Germline-derived CDR1 and CDR2 are LGHNA and YSLEER. The germline V and J ends were trimmed by 4 bases and 0 bases, with 10 bases remaining between them. The CDR3 DNA is TGCGCCAGCAGCCCAGACGATAGCTCTGGAAACACCATATATTTT. This codes for CASSPDDSSGNTIYF.

The chain is built from TRBV3-1 (or the pseudogene TRBV3-2) and TRBJ2-3, with TRBD2 identical over 10 bases. The V and J ends lost 0 bases and 5 bases, in that order; junction bases with no gene match: 11. The CDR3 runs to 18 residues. Germline CDR1 reads LGHDT; CDR2 reads YNNKEL (reference sequence). The CDR3 DNA sequence: TGTGCCAGCAGCCAAGATATCCTAAGCGGGGGGGCGCGAGATACGCAGTATTTT. Its protein product is CASSQDILSGGARDTQYF.

The count of this clone is one. The gene calls are TRBV2 and TRBJ1-2; D gene unclear. This CDR3 contains 15 residues. Germline CDR1 SNHLY, CDR2 FYNNEI. Deletions cut 6 bases from V and 7 bases from J, with 21 bases between. The CDR3 DNA reads TGTGCCAGCAGCCCCCCTGAGGAGGCCCTGAGTGGCTACACCTTC. It encodes CASSPPEEALSGYTF.

The V call is TRBV7-3, the J call TRBJ1-6; TRBD1 might be the D (6 bases). The CDR3 runs to 15 residues. CDR1 and CDR2 (germline): SGHTA, FQGTGA. V dropped 2 bases and J dropped 7 bases, with 12 bases sitting between them. CDR3 loop: CASSLLAGVNSPLHF. CDR3 DNA sequence: TGTGCCAGCAGCTTACTTGCAGGGGTAAATTCACCCCTCCACTTT.

This chain uses TRBV7-9 with TRBJ1-2; 7 positions match TRBD1. The CDR3 extends over 15 amino acids. Germline trimming cut 3 bases from V and 8 bases from J; bases unmatched to any gene: 12. Germline V gene lookup returns CDR1 SEHNR and CDR2 FQNEAQ (reference sequence). In DNA form, the CDR3 reads TGTGCCAGCAGCTTCCTTGACAGGGAATTACAGGGCTACACCTTC. It is translated as CASSFLDRELQGYTF.

The V gene is TRBV15, the J gene TRBJ1-5, with D perhaps TRBD1 (6 bases). CDR3 size: 16 residues. The germline gives CDR1 LNHNV, CDR2 YYDKDF (reference sequence). Trimming shortened V by 2 bases and J by 3 bases, and 14 bases separated the two germline ends. The CDR3 DNA follows: TGTGCCACCAGCAGAATCCCCGGACAGATCAATCAGCCCCAGCATTTT. It is translated as CATSRIPGQINQPQHF.

The rearrangement uses TRBV4-3 and TRBJ1-3, with D tentatively TRBD1 (5 bases). The germline V gene has CDR1 LGHNA and CDR2 YSLEER. This CDR3 spans 18 amino acids. V was trimmed by 3 bases and J by 1 base, leaving 19 bases between them. This chain's CDR3 is CASSHVGALPLSGNTIYF. The CDR3 DNA reads TGCGCCAGCAGCCATGTTGGGGCCCTACCTCTATCTGGAAACACCATATATTTT.

Only one count was recorded for this clone. The chain has TRBV5-1 and TRBJ1-4, with 9 bases aligning to TRBD1. Germline values: CDR1 SGHRS, CDR2 YFSETQ. The CDR3 is 14 residues long. The V segment lost 4 bases and the J segment 5 bases; nucleotides outside the gene matches: 3. The chain's CDR3 is CASSGGQGNEKLFF. The CDR3 DNA reads TGCGCCAGCAGCGGGGGACAGGGAAATGAAAAACTGTTTTTT.

V usage is TRBV6-5 and J usage is TRBJ2-7; D might be TRBD2 (6 bases). The CDR3 is made up of 13 amino acids. CDR1 is MNHEY and CDR2 is SVGAGI in the germline V gene. V was shortened by 3 bases and J by 3 bases, with 9 bases between the two germline ends. CDR3 in DNA: TGTGCCAGCAGTTATGGGGGACTCTACGAGCAGTACTTC. Protein product: CASSYGGLYEQYF.

This clone was detected only once. The junction does not match germline at one end; this may be a read error. The chain combines TRBV7-7 with TRBJ2-7; TRBD1 matches at 7 bases. This CDR3 has 13 amino acids. Germline V gene sequence: CDR1 SSHAT, CDR2 FNYEAQ (reference sequence). In DNA, the CDR3 is TGTGCTAGCAGCCCGGGACAGTCCTACGAGCAGTACTTC. Encoded protein: CASSPGQSYEQYF.

The rearrangement uses TRBV10-1 and TRBJ1-3; 8 nucleotides align to TRBD1. The germline CDR1 and CDR2 sequences are WNHNN and SYGVQD (reference sequence). The CDR3 covers 12 residues. With V trimmed by 9 bases and J by 7 bases, 5 bases remained unmatched. CDR3 sequence: CARPGGLNTIYF. The CDR3, as DNA: TGCGCCAGACCAGGGGGCCTGAACACCATATATTTT.

The chain links TRBV3-1 (or the pseudogene TRBV3-2) to TRBJ1-2; 7 bases fit TRBD1. The CDR3 extends over 16 amino acids. Germline V CDR1 and CDR2: LGHDT, YNNKEL (reference sequence). With V trimmed by 3 bases and J by 0 bases, 7 bases remained unmatched. The CDR3 loop is CASSHSGQTSNYGYTF. The CDR3 DNA follows: TGTGCCAGCAGCCACTCGGGACAGACCTCTAACTATGGCTACACCTTC.